The entry below gives a single T cell receptor beta chain sequence along with its context. This record comes from a study of blood T cell repertoires in COVID-19. Study-level background: The United States, Italy and Spain were the sources of the acute and convalescent COVID-19 samples. In each case, the material was cDNA or gDNA derived from T cells, B-cell-depleted T cells, or PBMCs.

In the authors' methods: Researchers report that nucleated cell counts were estimated from reference gene primer amplification. Only in-frame clones appear in the TCRdb table, and some are missing; sequencing was by immunoSEQ multiplex PCR. V and J calls and clone size come straight from that table; D and trimming were deduced from the DNA. Seen here are around 250,000 clones, around 81% observed once, and the top ten hold around 2%. V dropped 1 base and J dropped 8 bases, with 17 bases sitting between them. CDR3 size: 15 residues. CDR1 SEHNR and CDR2 FQNEAQ come from the germline V gene (reference sequence).

This sequence originates from a man aged 25-45 years who had recovered from COVID-19. The source material was peripheral blood. The J gene is TRBJ1-1, the V gene TRBV7-9, with D perhaps matching TRBD1 (6 bases). CDR3 protein: CASSLGPVGGAEAFF. The CDR3 nucleotides are TGTGCCAGCAGCTTAGGGCCCGTCGGGGGGGCCGAAGCTTTCTTT.